The 5 T cell receptor beta chains below come from one sample, sequenced in a study of blood T cells in healthy people across ages. The authors ran a second PCR of about 6 to 11 cycles using a sample-barcoded 5' primer and a J-beta primer mix. From the 5' RACE reads, TCRdb called clonotypes with MiXCR, one entry per CDR3 protein. The sample holds roughly 1 million distinct CDR3 sequences, approximately 25% seen once. This sample also appeared in a second study, on T cells of mothers and their children.

Sample: blood. These receptors originate from a girl aged 2 to 9 in good health.

The rearrangement joins TRBV6-5 to TRBJ2-3; 15 bases line up with TRBD2. CDR3 length: 19 residues. Germline V CDR1 and CDR2: MNHEY, SVGAGI. V lost 0 bases to trimming and J lost 3 bases; unmatched junction nucleotides: 7. The CDR3 nucleotides are TGTGCCAGCAGTTACTCCTACTCGGGACTAGCGGGGGGAACAGATACGCAGTATTTT. This translates into CASSYSYSGLAGGTDTQYF.

This clonotype turned up a few times. The V call is TRBV7-2, the J call TRBJ2-1; D is perhaps TRBD2 (5 bases). V dropped 0 bases and J dropped 1 base, with 13 bases sitting between them. Germline CDR1 is SGHTA and CDR2 is FQGNSA. The CDR3 has 17 amino acids. This CDR3 is CASSLALSGYSYNEQFF. CDR3 nucleotides: TGTGCCAGCAGCTTAGCGCTGAGCGGTTATTCCTACAATGAGCAGTTCTTC. The whole variable domain, filled in from reference TRBV7-2 and TRBJ2-1, reads GAGVSQSPSNKVTEKGKDVELRCDPISGHTALYWYRQSLGQGLEFLIYFQGNSAPDKSGLPSDRFSAERTGGSVSTLTIQRTQQEDSAVYLCASSLALSGYSYNEQFFGPGTRLTVL.

The V and J genes are TRBV3-1 and TRBJ2-7; D tentatively fits TRBD1 or TRBD2 (6 bases each). Trimming pared 11 bases from V and 0 bases from J, leaving 14 bases between. This CDR3 has 13 amino acids. The germline V gene has CDR1 LGHDT and CDR2 YNNKEL (reference sequence). The CDR3 sequence is CAVQGGTSYEQYF. The CDR3 bases are TGTGCCGTCCAAGGGGGGACCTCCTACGAGCAGTACTTC.

This clonotype has only a few counts. The chain employs TRBV10-3 and TRBJ2-3; perhaps D is TRBD1 or TRBD2 (5 bases each). With 5 bases removed from V and 6 bases from J, the gap between germline ends came to 15 bases. Germline V gene sequence: CDR1 ENHRY, CDR2 SYGVKD. The CDR3 totals 14 residues. In nucleotides, the CDR3 is TGTGCCATCAGTTATGGGGGTGTAGAGGATACGCAGTATTTT. Translated, it gives CAISYGGVEDTQYF.

This clonotype appeared a few times. The genes are TRBV12-3 or TRBV12-4 and TRBJ1-1; 10 bases are a match to TRBD1. The CDR3 runs to 14 residues. Trimming took 6 bases from V and 1 from J; bases not matched to a gene: 2. The CDR3 nucleotides read TGTGCCAGCAGGGACAGGGGGGAGAACACTGAAGCTTTCTTT. Encoded protein: CASRDRGENTEAFF.